This T cell receptor (beta chain) was captured by sequencing in a study of cytomegalovirus exposure and HLA in healthy donors. Overall study results and limits: In a later analysis, a missense DCLRE1C variant was linked to TCR beta V- and J-gene trimming. A later analysis showed HLA-associated TCR beta chains outstripping equally common others in clonal expansion.

A note on this clone: Its antigen remains unidentified.

The PCR was carried out with 60 Vbeta primers and 13 Jbeta primers. The assay was immunoSEQ multiplex PCR, and TCRdb's table has in-frame clones only and misses some. The sample spans 55,000 to 85,000 clones; the ten largest clones claim 2% to 2.5%. CDR1 and CDR2 from the germline V gene are ENHRY and SYGVKD. CDR3 length: 13 amino acids. Trimming removed 4 bases from V and 7 bases from J, with 13 bases in between. The TCR originated in a female donor in good health and CMV-seropositive. The sequencing sample was made of PBMCs. This sequence joins TRBV10-3 and TRBJ1-2; the D gene is possibly TRBD1 (6 bases). In DNA, the CDR3 is TGTGCCATCAGTGGGAACAGGGAGCGTGGCTACACCTTC. This encodes CAISGNRERGYTF.